This T cell receptor (beta chain) was identified during a study of blood T cell repertoires in COVID-19. Study background: Sites in the United States, Italy and Spain provided acute and convalescent COVID-19 samples. PBMCs, B-cell-depleted T cells, or T cells were the source of the cDNA or gDNA that made up the material.

Authors' data handling: Reference gene primer amplification gave nucleated cell count estimates. Assay used: immunoSEQ multiplex PCR; TCRdb lists only in-frame clones, some missing. That table gives V, J and clone size, and the DNA gave D and trimming. The sample lists approximately 220,000 clones; 70% to 90% were seen once. Material for sequencing was peripheral blood. The receptor was derived from a man aged 40-55 years with acute or convalescent COVID-19.

The CDR3 spells CASSRRGQGREKLFF. In nucleotides, the CDR3 is TGTGCCAGCAGCCGGCGGGGGCAGGGACGAGAAAAACTGTTTTTT. The chain couples TRBV14 to TRBJ1-4; TRBD1 might be the D (6 bases). Trimming removed 4 bases at V and 8 bases at J, with 17 bases between. The CDR3 spans 15 residues. Germline values: CDR1 SGHDN, CDR2 FVKESK.